This T cell receptor beta chain was found in a study of OX40 agonist ivuxolimab in advanced cancers. The repertoire was sequenced with immunoSEQ multiplex PCR; TCRdb's copy has only in-frame clones and lacks some. The sample has tens of thousands of clones; 85% to 95% are singletons. The ends were cut back, 2 bases at V and 3 bases at J, with 11 bases in the middle. The CDR3 extends over 14 amino acids. The germline V gene encodes CDR1 MNHEY and CDR2 SMNVEV (reference sequence). This chain links TRBV27 with TRBJ2-7; D not resolved. The sample here was CD4+ or CD8+ T cells sorted from blood, taken in a trial of the OX40 agonist ivuxolimab. This receptor was taken from an adult with an advanced solid tumor such as melanoma, head and neck, liver or kidney cancer. The CDR3 sequence is CASSLGGSYYEQYF. For the CDR3, the DNA is TGTGCCAGCAGTTTAGGCGGCAGTTACTACGAGCAGTACTTC.